One TCR beta chain is described in this entry. This clone was observed once. Its antigen is not yet known. No base-level quality is on record; no much larger clone is a single base apart. Collaborating institutions collected whole blood in K2EDTA tubes following their own protocols. For TCRbeta analysis, collaborators shipped samples in one of three forms: frozen whole blood, isolated PBMCs, or DNA extracted from either of those sample types. This specimen comes from a study of blood T cell repertoires in COVID-19 (dated by TCRdb to the early 2020s). Study-wide context: Collaborator samples came from the United States, Italy and Spain and covered acute and convalescent phases of COVID-19. The material from the prospective study consisted of cDNA or gDNA derived from T cells, B-cell-depleted T cells, or PBMCs. The dataset comprised deeply sampled blood TCRbeta repertoires from subjects exposed to, actively infected with, or recovered from COVID-19. The repertoires were made available in a free public database intended to serve as a resource for research on the immune response to SARS-CoV-2. Samples came from the ongoing ImmuneRACE study (first 160 participants) plus 1,254 subjects from 6 global collaborators. Sample metadata almost always included a de-identified subject ID, COVID-19 status, age in years and sex. Where HLA class I and class II types were available, the types were taken from metadata supplied by the sample provider, not from assay-based typing.

TCRbeta CDR3 regions were amplified from genomic DNA using the immunoSEQ Assay, a bias-controlled multiplex PCR. Per the source publication's procedure: The number of nucleated cells in each sample was estimated from the amplification of reference gene primers within the assay. To quantify the absolute abundance of each unique TCRbeta CDR3 rearrangement, sequence reads were collapsed and filtered. Productive Simpson clonality was computed per sample as the square root of Simpson's diversity index over productive rearrangements. TCRdb obtained this table from immuneACCESS and retained in-frame rearrangements with V and J assigned. These tables miss some clones; where compared with another copy, unresolved V genes account for less than half of the shortfall, and the remainder is unexplained. For V, J and clone size, that table is used; D and trimming come from the DNA. In all, the sample holds 100,000 to 150,000 clones, and under 90% of those were seen once. The top ten clones comprise approximately 4.9% of the sample.

General findings and caveats noted by the study authors: The quantity of clinical and demographic metadata differed by source and by participant and was supplied without curation.

Trimming at the junction amounts to 4 bases on V and 1 base on J, and the germline ends lie 13 bases apart. Spanning cysteine to phenylalanine, the CDR3 consists of 15 amino acids. Only the CDR3 DNA is retained, 45 bases long and in frame from the first base. CDR1 and CDR2 (LNHNV, YYDKDF) derive from the germline V gene (reference sequence). The sequencing input was peripheral blood. This TCR came from a woman between 70 and 85 years old with acute or convalescent COVID-19. The chain is assembled from TRBV15 and TRBJ2-5; the best D guess is TRBD1, with 5 bases matching. Here is the DNA: TGTGCCACCAGCACCCTGGACACTTCCCAAGAGACCCAGTACTTC. This encodes CATSTLDTSQETQYF.